This entry lists 28 T cell receptor beta chains sequenced from one sample in a study of blood T cell repertoires in COVID-19. Profiled with immunoSEQ multiplex PCR; TCRdb holds only in-frame clones, not every one. The table includes approximately 220,000 clones, 75% to 90% detected once. Sequencing input: PBMCs or T cells enriched from blood (not recorded which). These receptors were obtained from a woman younger than 45 who had been exposed to COVID-19.

The chain uses TRBV7-8 and TRBJ2-7; D is uncertain. V was cut by 3 bases and J by 4 bases, with 10 bases left in between. The CDR3 contains 13 residues. Germline CDR1 SGHVS, CDR2 FQNEAQ. The CDR3 DNA follows: TGTGCCAGCAGCTTCTCGAACGGGTACGAGCAGTACTTC. Residues: CASSFSNGYEQYF.

This sequence joins TRBV9 and TRBJ1-4; 7 nucleotides line up with TRBD1. Germline CDR1 SGDLS, CDR2 YYNGEE. This CDR3 is 16 amino acids long. V was pared by 4 bases and J by 3 bases, with 9 bases of the junction left unmatched. CDR3 region: CASSPYPTGPNEKLFF. The CDR3 DNA reads TGTGCCAGCAGCCCCTACCCGACAGGGCCTAATGAAAAACTGTTTTTT.

This rearrangement joins TRBV6-5 to TRBJ2-7; D is possibly TRBD2 (6 bases). Trimming removed 7 bases at V and 7 bases at J, with 23 bases between. In germline, CDR1 is MNHEY, CDR2 SVGAGI. The CDR3 contains 15 residues. CDR3 region: CASKPLRDGGYEQYF. For the CDR3, the DNA is TGTGCCAGCAAGCCCCTCCGGGACGGGGGTTATGAGCAGTACTTC.

The chain couples TRBV5-1 to TRBJ2-3; D unclear. This CDR3 has 13 residues. Per germline, CDR1 SGHRS and CDR2 YFSETQ. Trimming took 0 bases from V and 1 from J, leaving 3 bases between them. This CDR3 is CASSLGGTDTQYF. The CDR3 nucleotides are TGCGCCAGCAGCTTGGGCGGCACAGATACGCAGTATTTT.

This chain joins TRBV10-3 and TRBJ1-1; D is ambiguous. The germline V gene has CDR1 ENHRY and CDR2 SYGVKD. V dropped 0 bases and J dropped 4 bases, with 15 bases sitting between them. The length of the CDR3 is 16 residues. The chain's CDR3 is CAISESSPTAGTEAFF. CDR3 nucleotide sequence: TGTGCCATCAGTGAGTCGAGCCCGACGGCGGGCACTGAAGCTTTCTTT.

This sequence joins TRBV29-1 and TRBJ2-2; weak D call: TRBD1 (7 bases). V lost 7 bases to trimming and J lost 5 bases, with 14 bases between them. The CDR3 has 13 residues. The germline CDR1 and CDR2 sequences are SQVTM and ANQGSEA. The CDR3 nucleotides read TGCAGCGCCGCAGGGGGGACTACCGGGGAGCTGTTTTTT. As protein: CSAAGGTTGELFF.

This chain joins TRBV5-6 and TRBJ2-1; TRBD2 is a possible D gene (5 bases). This CDR3 has 12 residues. V dropped 2 bases and J dropped 13 bases, with 13 bases sitting between them. From germline, CDR1 is SGHDT and CDR2 YYEEEE. The CDR3 loop is CASSFQDLIQFF. Written as DNA, the CDR3 is TGTGCCAGCAGCTTCCAGGACTTGATTCAGTTCTTC.

The J gene is TRBJ2-5, the V gene TRBV5-1; TRBD2 might be the D (7 bases). The CDR3 loop spans 12 amino acids. CDR1 SGHRS and CDR2 YFSETQ come from the germline V gene. Trimming pared 3 bases from V and 10 bases from J, leaving 13 bases between. CDR3 region: CASSSEGGGQYF. CDR3 DNA: TGCGCCAGCAGCTCCGAAGGGGGGGGCCAGTACTTC.

This clone turned up a few times. This chain connects TRBV5-4 to TRBJ2-7; 9 nucleotides line up with TRBD1. This CDR3 comprises 16 residues. The ends lost 4 bases at V and 5 bases at J; junction bases unmatched: 13. The V gene's germline CDR1 is SGHNT and CDR2 YYREEE (reference sequence). As DNA, the CDR3 is TGTGCCAGCAGCACAACACCGGGACAGGGCTTCAACGAGCAGTACTTC. Translating it yields CASSTTPGQGFNEQYF.

The chain combines TRBV15 with TRBJ1-5; D unresolved. This CDR3 has 15 residues. Germline V CDR1 and CDR2: LNHNV, YYDKDF (reference sequence). With 1 base removed from V and 1 base from J, the gap between germline ends came to 8 bases. The CDR3 DNA follows: TGTGCCACCAGCAGAGCCCCCCTGAGCAATCAGCCCCAGCATTTT. As protein: CATSRAPLSNQPQHF. Filled out from reference TRBV15 and TRBJ1-5, the complete variable domain reads DAMVIQNPRYQVTQFGKPVTLSCSQTLNHNVMYWYQQKSSQAPKLLFHYYDKDFNNEADTPDNFQSRRPNTSFCFLDIRSPGLGDTAMYLCATSRAPLSNQPQHFGDGTRLSIL.

V and J are TRBV30 and TRBJ2-3; 8 bases agree with TRBD2. The CDR3 is 15 residues long. The V segment lost 3 bases and the J segment 4 bases; nucleotides outside the gene matches: 9. CDR1 is GTSNPN and CDR2 is SVGIG in the germline V gene (reference sequence). CDR3 loop: CAWSRLAGKSDTQYF. The DNA of the CDR3 is TGTGCCTGGAGCCGGTTAGCGGGGAAGTCAGATACGCAGTATTTT.

V usage is TRBV6-5 and J usage is TRBJ1-6; 9 bases align to TRBD1. V shed 6 bases and J 9 bases; nucleotides not matched to a gene: 9. Germline V gene sequence: CDR1 MNHEY, CDR2 SVGAGI. The CDR3 covers 15 residues. The CDR3 DNA sequence: TGTGCCAGCAGCCGGACAGGGGCGAGTGGTTCACCCCTCCACTTT. This sequence encodes CASSRTGASGSPLHF.

The V gene is TRBV27, the J gene TRBJ1-1; 8 bases are shared with TRBD1. Germline CDR1 reads MNHEY; CDR2 reads SMNVEV (reference sequence). The CDR3 runs 17 residues. Germline trimming cut 0 bases from V and 1 base from J; bases unmatched to any gene: 7. CDR3 nucleotide sequence: TGTGCCAGCAGTTTATCCCTAACAGGGGGAGGGAACACTGAAGCTTTCTTT. Its protein product is CASSLSLTGGGNTEAFF.

The V call is TRBV9, the J call TRBJ2-2, with D perhaps matching TRBD1 (6 bases). The CDR3 totals 16 residues. Germline CDR1 SGDLS, CDR2 YYNGEE. V was pared by 0 bases and J by 4 bases, with 13 bases between. CDR3 sequence reads: CASSVVPGTFTGELFF. For the CDR3, the DNA is TGTGCCAGCAGCGTAGTACCAGGGACATTCACCGGGGAGCTGTTTTTT.

The chain joins TRBV2 to TRBJ1-5; D uncertain. V was cut by 3 bases and J by 0 bases, with 9 bases left in between. CDR1 SNHLY and CDR2 FYNNEI come from the germline V gene. The CDR3 extends over 15 amino acids. The CDR3 nucleotides read TGTGCCAGCAGTGAGCCCAGGTATAGCAATCAGCCCCAGCATTTT. Residues: CASSEPRYSNQPQHF.

The chain carries TRBV29-1 and TRBJ1-2, with D unresolved. Per germline, CDR1 SQVTM and CDR2 ANQGSEA. The V and J ends lost 0 bases and 5 bases respectively, with 7 bases between them. The CDR3 is made up of 12 amino acids. CDR3 residues: CSVEEGRYGYTF. DNA of the CDR3: TGCAGCGTTGAAGAAGGGAGATATGGCTACACCTTC.

This chain links TRBV20-1 with TRBJ2-7; D is perhaps TRBD2 (6 bases). The V gene's germline CDR1 is DFQATT and CDR2 SNEGSKA (reference sequence). The CDR3 extends over 20 amino acids. Between the trimmed V and J ends, which lost 3 bases and 0 bases, there was a span of 30 bases. The CDR3: CSASKPTSVGGSPFSYEQYF. CDR3 bases: TGCAGTGCTAGTAAACCAACGTCGGTGGGGGGATCCCCTTTCTCCTACGAGCAGTACTTC.

In this sample, this clone turned up once. The chain employs TRBV20-1 and TRBJ2-7; 7 bases map to TRBD2. The V segment lost 5 bases and the J segment 1 base; nucleotides outside the gene matches: 5. The CDR3 length is 13 residues. Germline CDR1 DFQATT, CDR2 SNEGSKA (reference sequence). The CDR3 loop is CSARASGSYEQYF. CDR3 nucleotides: TGCAGTGCTCGTGCTAGCGGTTCCTACGAGCAGTACTTC.

The V and J genes are TRBV27 and TRBJ1-6; D unclear. The germline V and J ends were trimmed by 1 base and 10 bases, with 14 bases remaining between them. Per the germline V gene, CDR1 is MNHEY and CDR2 is SMNVEV (reference sequence). The CDR3 runs 15 residues. CDR3 in amino acids: CASSLYPGLESPLHF. The CDR3 bases are TGTGCCAGCAGTTTATACCCAGGTTTAGAGTCACCCCTCCACTTT.

The rearrangement joins TRBV7-6 to TRBJ2-6; D call uncertain. CDR3 size: 21 residues. V lost 5 bases to trimming and J lost 4 bases, with 30 bases between them. Germline V gene data show CDR1 as SGHVS and CDR2 as FNYEAQ. CDR3 DNA: TGTGCCAGCAGCCCGACGGGTCCCGCCCTTCACTCGAGACCCGGGGCCAACGTCCTGACTTTC. Encoded protein: CASSPTGPALHSRPGANVLTF.

The genes are TRBV6-1 and TRBJ1-2; no clear D. Germline loops: CDR1 MNHNS, CDR2 SASEGT. The V end lost 1 base, the J end lost 4 bases, and 13 bases lay between the germline ends. This CDR3 contains 15 residues. CDR3 nucleotide sequence: TGTGCCAGCAGTGAAGTAGCATCCGAGGGCTATGGCTACACCTTC. Its protein product is CASSEVASEGYGYTF.

V usage is TRBV27 and J usage is TRBJ2-3; 10 bases fit TRBD2. Germline values: CDR1 MNHEY, CDR2 SMNVEV (reference sequence). CDR3 length: 16 amino acids. Trimming removed 3 bases from V and 6 bases from J; junction bases left unmatched: 9. In DNA form, the CDR3 reads TGTGCCAGCAGTTTGGGAGCGGGGGGGTTGCGGGATACGCAGTATTTT. Residues: CASSLGAGGLRDTQYF.

V gene TRBV7-3 combines with J gene TRBJ2-2; D possibly corresponds to TRBD1 (5 bases). Germline-derived CDR1 and CDR2 are SGHTA and FQGTGA. This CDR3 has 14 amino acids. V was clipped by 5 bases and J by 6 bases, with 13 bases between them. CDR3 DNA sequence: TGTGCCAGCAGCGCAGGAGCAGGGCCCGGGGAGCTGTTTTTT. This codes for CASSAGAGPGELFF.

This chain joins TRBV5-1 and TRBJ1-6; 8 bases align to TRBD1. The CDR3 runs to 17 residues. V gave up 4 bases and J gave up 5 bases; unmatched junction bases: 11. Germline CDR1 SGHRS, CDR2 YFSETQ. Here the CDR3 DNA reads TGCGCCAGCAGCCCGGGACAGGCGAGTCGGAATAATTCACCCCTCCACTTT. As protein: CASSPGQASRNNSPLHF.

V gene TRBV5-1 combines with J gene TRBJ1-3; TRBD1 matches 8 bases. CDR1 and CDR2 (germline): SGHRS, YFSETQ. J gave up 2 bases and V 3 bases, and 4 bases lay outside the gene matches. The CDR3 loop spans 15 amino acids. CDR3 sequence reads: CASSSMTGAGNTIYF. The CDR3 coding sequence is TGCGCCAGCAGCTCTATGACAGGGGCTGGAAACACCATATATTTT.

The chain has TRBV5-1 and TRBJ1-2; no clear D. This CDR3 contains 11 residues. Germline CDR1 reads SGHRS; CDR2 reads YFSETQ. Trimming took 6 bases from V and 6 from J, leaving 9 bases between them. The CDR3 reads CASIGGNGYTF. The DNA for the CDR3 is TGCGCCAGCATTGGCGGTAATGGCTACACCTTC.

CDR3 DNA sequence: TGCGCCAGCAGCCCCCCCGTGGGGGGAAACACAGATACGCAGTATTTT. It translates to CASSPPVGGNTDTQYF. The chain joins TRBV5-1 to TRBJ2-3; perhaps TRBD2 as D (6 bases). The V end lost 4 bases, the J end lost 2 bases, and 17 bases lay between the germline ends. The CDR3 runs to 16 residues. The germline gives CDR1 SGHRS, CDR2 YFSETQ.

This sequence joins TRBV5-6 and TRBJ1-2; 9 bases match TRBD1. Trimming took 1 base from V and 8 from J; bases not matched to a gene: 21. Germline-derived CDR1 and CDR2 are SGHDT and YYEEEE. The CDR3 spans 19 residues. Here the CDR3 reads CASSLKLQGATVGVGGYTF. The CDR3 nucleotides read TGTGCCAGCAGCTTGAAGTTACAGGGGGCGACTGTTGGGGTGGGCGGCTACACCTTC.